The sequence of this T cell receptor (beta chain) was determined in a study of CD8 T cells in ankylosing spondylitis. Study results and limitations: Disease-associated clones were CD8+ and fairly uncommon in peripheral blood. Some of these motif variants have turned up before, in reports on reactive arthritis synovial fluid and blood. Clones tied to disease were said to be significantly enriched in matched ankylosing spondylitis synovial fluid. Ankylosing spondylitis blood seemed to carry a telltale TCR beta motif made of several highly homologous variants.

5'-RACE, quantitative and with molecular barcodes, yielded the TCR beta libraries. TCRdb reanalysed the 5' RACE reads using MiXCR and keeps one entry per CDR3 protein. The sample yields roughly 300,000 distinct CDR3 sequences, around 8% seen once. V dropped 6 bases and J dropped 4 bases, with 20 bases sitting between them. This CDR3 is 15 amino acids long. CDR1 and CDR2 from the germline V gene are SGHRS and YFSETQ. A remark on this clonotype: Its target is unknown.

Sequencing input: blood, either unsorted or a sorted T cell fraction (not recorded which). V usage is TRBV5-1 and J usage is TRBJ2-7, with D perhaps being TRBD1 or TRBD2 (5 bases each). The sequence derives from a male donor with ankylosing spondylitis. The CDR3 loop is CASKPGTGQGYEQYF. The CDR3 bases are TGCGCCAGCAAACCGGGGACGGGTCAGGGATACGAGCAGTACTTC. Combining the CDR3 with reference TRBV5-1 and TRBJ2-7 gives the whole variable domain KAGVTQTPRYLIKTRGQQVTLSCSPISGHRSVSWYQQTPGQGLQFLFEYFSETQRNKGNFPGRFSGRQFSNSRSEMNVSTLELGDSALYLCASKPGTGQGYEQYFGPGTRLTVT.